The 9 T cell receptor beta chains reported below all come from one sample, sequenced in a study of T cells in Graves' hyperthyroidism and ophthalmopathy. TCR beta CDR3 region amplification was performed from RNA transcripts. An initial round of RT-PCR targeting the TCR CDR3 relied on the HTBI primer set. TCRdb fed the multiplex PCR reads into MiXCR, producing one record per CDR3 protein. The table lists about half a million distinct CDR3 sequences, around a quarter of them singletons. Sequenced sample: blood. The source is a woman in her thirties with Graves' ophthalmopathy.

V usage is TRBV6-1 and J usage is TRBJ1-6; tentative D call: TRBD1 (5 bases). There are 15 residues in the CDR3. Trimming took off 6 bases at V and 0 bases at J, with 9 bases between the two ends. Germline V gene sequence: CDR1 MNHNS, CDR2 SASEGT. The CDR3 here is CASRQDSSYNSPLHF. The DNA for the CDR3 is TGTGCCAGCAGACAAGACAGCTCCTATAATTCACCCCTCCACTTT.

The chain uses TRBV11-2 and TRBJ2-7, with D perhaps TRBD1 or TRBD2 (5 bases each). V lost 3 bases, J lost 9 bases, and 9 bases lay in between. Germline CDR1 reads SGHAT; CDR2 reads FQNNGV. The CDR3 sequence is 11 residues long. This chain's CDR3 is CASSFGDGQYF. In DNA form, the CDR3 reads TGTGCCAGCAGCTTCGGGGACGGGCAGTACTTC. The complete variable domain, with remaining parts taken from reference TRBV11-2 and TRBJ2-7, reads EAGVAQSPRYKIIEKRQSVAFWCNPISGHATLYWYQQILGQGPKLLIQFQNNGVVDDSQLPKDRFSAERLKGVDSTLKIQPAKLEDSAVYLCASSFGDGQYFGPGTRLTVT.

In this sample, this clonotype turned up many times. The rearrangement uses TRBV6-2 or TRBV6-3 and TRBJ1-3; D is uncertain. With 6 bases removed from V and 4 bases from J, the gap between germline ends came to 10 bases. This CDR3 contains 13 residues. Germline V gene data show CDR1 as MNHEY and CDR2 as SVGEGT. Here the CDR3 reads CASSDHPGNTIYF. CDR3 coding DNA: TGTGCCAGCAGCGACCATCCGGGAAACACCATATATTTT.

This clonotype was detected ten times or more. Written as DNA, the CDR3 is TGTGCCAGCAGTTACTCAAGGGGGGCGGATCAGCCCCAGCATTTT. Its translation is CASSYSRGADQPQHF. The V gene is TRBV6-2 or TRBV6-3, the J gene TRBJ1-5; perhaps TRBD1 as D (6 bases). Trimming stripped 0 bases from V and 5 bases from J, with 11 bases between. The CDR3 covers 15 residues. The germline CDR1 and CDR2 sequences are MNHEY and SVGEGT.

This clonotype was recorded many times. The chain uses TRBV12-3 or TRBV12-4 and TRBJ2-7, with a weak D call TRBD2 (6 bases). Between the trimmed V and J ends, which lost 3 bases and 5 bases, there was a span of 14 bases. The CDR3 contains 14 residues. This CDR3 reads CASSLGGELNEQYF. CDR3 bases: TGTGCCAGCAGTTTGGGCGGGGAACTCAACGAGCAGTACTTC.

The V call is TRBV6-1, the J call TRBJ2-7; 7 nucleotides match TRBD1. The germline CDR1 and CDR2 sequences are MNHNS and SASEGT. The V segment lost 4 bases and the J segment 7 bases; nucleotides outside the gene matches: 10. The CDR3 runs 14 residues. This CDR3 reads CASSVTDRAGEQYF. The CDR3 DNA sequence: TGTGCCAGCAGTGTCACAGACAGGGCTGGGGAGCAGTACTTC.

The chain uses TRBV6-4 and TRBJ1-1; D not resolved. V shed 6 bases and J shed 3 bases, with 14 bases lying between them. Germline values: CDR1 MRHNA, CDR2 SNTAGT. This CDR3 has 14 amino acids. The DNA of the CDR3 is TGTGCCAGCAGCGCAGGAGGGATCCACACTGAAGCTTTCTTT. Translation: CASSAGGIHTEAFF.

This chain uses TRBV6-5 with TRBJ2-7, with a possible D match to TRBD1 (6 bases). This CDR3 comprises 14 residues. Trimming removed 5 bases from V and 2 bases from J, with 13 bases in between. Germline-derived CDR1 and CDR2 are MNHEY and SVGAGI. CDR3 sequence reads: CASSNRDGTYEQYF. In DNA, the CDR3 is TGTGCCAGCAGTAACAGGGACGGGACCTACGAGCAGTACTTC.

The chain links TRBV13 to TRBJ1-5; D unclear. Deletions cut 0 bases from V and 3 bases from J, with 12 bases between. This CDR3 comprises 16 residues. CDR1 is PRHDT, CDR2 FYEKMQ, per germline (reference sequence). Here the CDR3 reads CASSLGTGSYNQPQHF. The CDR3 bases are TGTGCCAGCAGCTTAGGGACTGGGTCCTACAATCAGCCCCAGCATTTT.